This T cell receptor beta chain stems from a study of T cells in Graves' hyperthyroidism and ophthalmopathy. This clonotype was observed at least ten times. Amplification yielded TCR beta CDR3 regions, with RNA transcripts as the source. A set of HTBI primers served as the primers for a first-round RT-PCR of the TCR CDR3. MiXCR, run by TCRdb on the multiplex PCR reads, gives a single entry per CDR3 protein. The repertoire holds a few hundred thousand distinct CDR3 sequences, with roughly 13% as singletons. The CDR3 covers 13 residues. Germline V lookup: CDR1 LNHDA, CDR2 SQIVND (reference sequence). Trimming removed 6 bases from V and 1 base from J, with 6 bases in between.

Sequencing was done on a sample of blood. The genes are TRBV19 and TRBJ1-4; unclear D gene. This TCR was recovered from a woman aged 40 to 55 with Graves' ophthalmopathy. The chain's CDR3 is CASSGGTNEKLFF. Written as DNA, the CDR3 is TGTGCCAGTAGCGGAGGAACTAATGAAAAACTGTTTTTT.